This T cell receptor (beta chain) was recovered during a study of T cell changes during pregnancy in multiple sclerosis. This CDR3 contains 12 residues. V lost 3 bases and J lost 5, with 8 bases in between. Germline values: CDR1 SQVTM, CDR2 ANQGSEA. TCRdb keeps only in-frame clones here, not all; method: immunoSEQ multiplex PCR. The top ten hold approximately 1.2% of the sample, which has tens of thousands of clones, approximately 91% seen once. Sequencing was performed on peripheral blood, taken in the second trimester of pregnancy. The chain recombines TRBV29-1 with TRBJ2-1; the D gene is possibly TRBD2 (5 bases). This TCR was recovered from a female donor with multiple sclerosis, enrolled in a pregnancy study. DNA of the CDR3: TGCAGCGTTGATAAGAGGGACAATGAGCAGTTCTTC. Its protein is CSVDKRDNEQFF.